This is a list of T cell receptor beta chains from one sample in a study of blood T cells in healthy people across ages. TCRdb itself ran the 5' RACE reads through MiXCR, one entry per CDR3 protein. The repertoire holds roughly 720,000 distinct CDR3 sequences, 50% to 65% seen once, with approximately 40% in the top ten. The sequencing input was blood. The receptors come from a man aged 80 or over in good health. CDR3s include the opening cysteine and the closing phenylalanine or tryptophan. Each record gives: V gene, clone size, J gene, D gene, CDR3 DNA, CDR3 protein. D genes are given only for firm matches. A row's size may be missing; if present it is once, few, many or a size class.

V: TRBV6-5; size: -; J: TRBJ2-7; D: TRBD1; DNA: TGTGCCAGCAGTTATTCTCTCGGGACAGAGTACGAGCAGTACTTC; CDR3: CASSYSLGTEYEQYF
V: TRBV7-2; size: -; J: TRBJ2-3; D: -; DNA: TGTGCCAGCAGCGTGGACTTTGGTACGCAGTATTTT; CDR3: CASSVDFGTQYF
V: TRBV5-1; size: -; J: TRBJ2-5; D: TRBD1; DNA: TGCGCCAGCAGCTCTGGACAGGGACTGAGTGAGCAGTACTTC; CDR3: CASSSGQGLSEQYF
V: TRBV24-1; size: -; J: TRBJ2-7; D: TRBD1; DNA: TGTGCCACCAGTGACCACAGGACAGGGAATCCCTACGAGCAGTACTTC; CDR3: CATSDHRTGNPYEQYF
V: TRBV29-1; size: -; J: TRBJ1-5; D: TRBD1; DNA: TGCAGCGTCGCGGACAGGGCCATCAATCAGCCCCAGCATTTT; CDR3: CSVADRAINQPQHF
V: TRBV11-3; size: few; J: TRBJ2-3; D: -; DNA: TGTGCCAGCAGCGGGGGCTGGCGGGAAGATACGCAGTATTTT; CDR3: CASSGGWREDTQYF
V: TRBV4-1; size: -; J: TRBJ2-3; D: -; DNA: TGCGCCAGCAGCCGCGGTCTAGGGAACAGAGACGCGTATTTT; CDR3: CASSRGLGNRDAYF
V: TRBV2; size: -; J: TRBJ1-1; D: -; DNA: TGTGCCAGCAGACCTCCCCCCACGGGGATGAACACTGAAGCTTTCTTT; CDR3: CASRPPPTGMNTEAFF
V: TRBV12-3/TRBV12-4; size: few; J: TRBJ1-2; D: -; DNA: TGTGCCAGCAGCCCCAATGGGGGAAACTATGGCTACACCTTC; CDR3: CASSPNGGNYGYTF
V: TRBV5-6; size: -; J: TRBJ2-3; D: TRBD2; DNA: TGTGCCAGCAGCTGGAGAGCGGGAGTGGCAGATACGCAGTATTTT; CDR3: CASSWRAGVADTQYF
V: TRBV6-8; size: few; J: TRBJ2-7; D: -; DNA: TGTGCCAGCAGTTACAGCAACAGGGCCACCTACGAGCAGTACTTC; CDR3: CASSYSNRATYEQYF
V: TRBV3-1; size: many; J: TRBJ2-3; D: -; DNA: TGTGCCAGCAGCCCCGGTCGGCGCAGATACGCGTATTTT; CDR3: CASSPGRRRYAYF
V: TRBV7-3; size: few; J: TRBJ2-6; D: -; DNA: TGTGCCAGCAGCCCCTTTTTGGGCTCTGGGGCCAACGTCCTGACTTTC; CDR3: CASSPFLGSGANVLTF
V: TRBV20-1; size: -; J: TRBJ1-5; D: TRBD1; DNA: TGCAGTGCTAGTGGGCAGGGGGTTCAGCCCCAGCATTTT; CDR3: CSASGQGVQPQHF
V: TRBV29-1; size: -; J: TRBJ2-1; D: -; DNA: TGCAGCGTTCACCCGAGCTCCTACAATGAGCAGTTCTTC; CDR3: CSVHPSSYNEQFF
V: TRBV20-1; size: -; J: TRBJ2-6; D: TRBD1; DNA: TGCAGTGCTCACAGGGGTGCGGGGGCCAACGTCCTGACTTTC; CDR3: CSAHRGAGANVLTF
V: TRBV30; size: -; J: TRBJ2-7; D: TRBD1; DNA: TGTGCCTGGAGTGCGCCAGGGGGTTTATACGAGCAGTACTTC; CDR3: CAWSAPGGLYEQYF
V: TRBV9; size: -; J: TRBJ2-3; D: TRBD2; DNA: TGTGCCAGCAGCGTAGGGAGCGGGAGGGGAGCAGATACGCAGTATTTT; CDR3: CASSVGSGRGADTQYF
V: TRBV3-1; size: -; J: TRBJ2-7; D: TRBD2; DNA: TGTGCCAGCAGCCAACTGGGGGGGGACGAGCAGTACTTC; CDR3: CASSQLGGDEQYF
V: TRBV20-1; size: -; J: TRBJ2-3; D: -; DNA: TGCAGTGCTCGCGACCACCCTAGGGGTAACAGATACGCGTATTTT; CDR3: CSARDHPRGNRYAYF
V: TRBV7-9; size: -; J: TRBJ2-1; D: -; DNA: TGTGCCAGCAGCCCCCTGTTTGAGCAGTTCTTC; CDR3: CASSPLFEQFF
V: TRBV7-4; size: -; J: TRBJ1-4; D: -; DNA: TGTGCCAGCACCTCGGACAGCCCTAATGAAAAACTGTTTTTT; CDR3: CASTSDSPNEKLFF
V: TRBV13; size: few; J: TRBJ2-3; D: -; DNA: TGTGCCAGCAGCTTAGAACAGCTACCCCTCGAGCACAGATACGCGTATTTT; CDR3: CASSLEQLPLEHRYAYF
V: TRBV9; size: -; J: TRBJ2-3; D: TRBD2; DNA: TGTGCCAGCAGCGTAGCTACGGTGGCTAGCGGGTTTCCAGATACGCAGTATTTT; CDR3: CASSVATVASGFPDTQYF
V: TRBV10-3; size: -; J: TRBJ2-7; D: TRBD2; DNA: TGTGCCGGGTCTAGCGGTTACAATGAGCAGTACTTC; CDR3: CAGSSGYNEQYF
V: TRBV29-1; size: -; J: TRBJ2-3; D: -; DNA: TGCAGCGTTTCTCTTGCAGATACGCAGTATTTT; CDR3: CSVSLADTQYF
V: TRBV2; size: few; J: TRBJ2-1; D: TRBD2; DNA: TGTGCCAGCAGTATCACTAGCGGTTCCTACAATGAGCAGTTCTTC; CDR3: CASSITSGSYNEQFF
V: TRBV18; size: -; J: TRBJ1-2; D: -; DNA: TGTGCCAGCTCACCACTGTCCGGAGCCTCTAACTATGGCTACACCTTC; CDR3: CASSPLSGASNYGYTF
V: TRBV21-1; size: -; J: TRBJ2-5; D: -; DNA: TGTGCCAGCAGCCTACAAGCGGAAAGGCCTACCCAAGAGACCCAGTACTTC; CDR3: CASSLQAERPTQETQYF
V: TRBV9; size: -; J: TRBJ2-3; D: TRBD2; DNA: TGTGCCAGCAGCGTAGCTACTAGCGGGGGCTACACAGATACGCAGTATTTT; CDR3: CASSVATSGGYTDTQYF
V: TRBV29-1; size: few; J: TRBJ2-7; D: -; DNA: TGCAGCGTTGGACAGCCCTACGAGCAGTACTTC; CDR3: CSVGQPYEQYF
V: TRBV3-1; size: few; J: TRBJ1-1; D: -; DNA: TGTGCCAGCAGCGGCGTAAGAACTGAAGCTTTCTTT; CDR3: CASSGVRTEAFF
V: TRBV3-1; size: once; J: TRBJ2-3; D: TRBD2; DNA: TGTGCCAGCAGCCTATTAGGAGGGTCGGGGGGAGATACGCAGTATTTT; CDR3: CASSLLGGSGGDTQYF
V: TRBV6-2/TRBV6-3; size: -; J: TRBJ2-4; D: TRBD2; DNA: TGTGCCAGCAGTTACACCGGGACTACAAATGAGCAGTACTTC; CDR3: CASSYTGTTNEQYF
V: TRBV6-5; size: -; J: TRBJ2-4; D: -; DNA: TGTGCCAGCAGCCGATTGTCTTTAGCCAAAAACATTCAGTACTTC; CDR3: CASSRLSLAKNIQYF
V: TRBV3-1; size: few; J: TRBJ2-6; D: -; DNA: TGTGCCAGCAGCAAAGCCGGGACTGACTTCAGGGCCAACGTCCTGACTTTC; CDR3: CASSKAGTDFRANVLTF
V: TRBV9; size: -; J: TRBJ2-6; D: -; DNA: TGTGCCAGCAGCGCCGCGTGGGAGCAGTCTGGGGCCAACGTCCTGACTTTC; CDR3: CASSAAWEQSGANVLTF
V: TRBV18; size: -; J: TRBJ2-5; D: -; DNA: TGTGCCAGCTCACTCCATAGTCCAGGGATGGGAGAGACCCAGTACTTC; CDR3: CASSLHSPGMGETQYF
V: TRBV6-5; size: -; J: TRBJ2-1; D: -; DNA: TGTGCCAGCAGCCCTTCTATAGCGAGGAATGAGCAGTTCTTC; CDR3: CASSPSIARNEQFF
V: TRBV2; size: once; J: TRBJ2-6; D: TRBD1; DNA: TGTGCCAGCAGTCAAATGGGCCCCGGGACAGTGTCCAACGTCCTGACTTTC; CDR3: CASSQMGPGTVSNVLTF